Reported below is one T cell receptor beta chain. Its antigen is unknown. TCRdb keeps only in-frame clones here, not all; method: immunoSEQ multiplex PCR. Of 2 million to 2.5 million clones in the sample, 90% to 95% are singletons; the top ten hold 0.1% to 0.15%. The data derive from a study of shared clonotypes between healthy human individuals. The donors, all of them Caucasian adults, lived in Nashville, Tennessee. Naive CD45RA+ and memory CD45RA-negative subsets were split from CD4+ cells. The V end lost 3 bases, the J end lost 11 bases, and 14 bases lay between the germline ends. Per germline, CDR1 SGHVS and CDR2 FQNEAQ. The CDR3 has 13 residues. General study findings and limits: Researchers found naive subsets generally carried larger estimated richness than memory subsets. The study found 4.5% to 6% of naive CD4 clonotypes shared across a handful of donors.

The J gene is TRBJ2-1, the V gene TRBV7-8, with D uncertain. The receptor was isolated from a young man in good health. The sample comprised naive CD4+ T cells sorted from blood. As for subset: CD45RA+ positively selected. CDR3 sequence: CASSFQSPPQQFF. The DNA of the CDR3 is TGTGCCAGCAGCTTTCAAAGCCCCCCCCAGCAGTTCTTC.